Listed here is a single TCR beta chain. Its antigen is still unknown. The sample is drawn from a study of shared clonotypes between healthy human individuals. General study points: Apart from blood, nothing was sampled; tissue repertoires likely differ.

Each sample came from a Caucasian adult donor living in Nashville, Tennessee. Only in-frame clones appear in the TCRdb table, and some are missing; sequencing was by immunoSEQ multiplex PCR. The profile shows a few million clones, 90% to 95% of them singletons. The V end was cut by 2 bases, the J end by 5 bases, with 12 bases between. From germline, CDR1 is MNHNS and CDR2 SASEGT. The CDR3 consists of 15 residues. The V and J genes are TRBV6-1 and TRBJ1-4, with D uncertain. The source material was naive CD4+ T cells sorted from blood. As to subset: CD45RA+ positively selected. This TCR was recovered from a young man in good health. CDR3 nucleotide sequence: TGTGCCAGCAGTGAAAGGGTCAGCGCAAATGAAAAACTGTTTTTT. Its translation is CASSERVSANEKLFF.